These 21 T cell receptor beta chains were all obtained from the same sample, sequenced in a study of cytomegalovirus exposure and HLA in healthy donors. PCR used 60 Vbeta primers and 13 Jbeta primers. Method: immunoSEQ multiplex PCR; TCRdb's copy keeps in-frame clones and lacks some. The table records about 97,000 clones, roughly 85% of them present only once. The sample taken for sequencing was PBMCs. The receptors stem from a man in his thirties or forties in good health and CMV-seronegative.

The gene calls are TRBV4-3 and TRBJ1-3; TRBD1 might be the D (5 bases). This CDR3 is 16 amino acids long. V gave up 4 bases and J gave up 0 bases, with 13 bases separating them. The germline V gene has CDR1 LGHNA and CDR2 YSLEER. CDR3 bases: TGCGCCAGCAGCCCCAACACAGGCCGCTCTGGAAACACCATATATTTT. This translates into CASSPNTGRSGNTIYF.

This clone was detected a few times. Other DNA sequences from this sample encode an identical CDR3 as well. CDR3 DNA: TGTGCCAGCAGTGAACTAGCGGGAGGGCCAGATACGCAGTATTTT. Protein sequence: CASSELAGGPDTQYF. This chain uses TRBV6-1 with TRBJ2-3, with TRBD2 matching 12 bases. CDR1 and CDR2 from the germline V gene are MNHNS and SASEGT. The V and J ends lost 2 bases and 4 bases, in that order; junction bases with no gene match: 1. CDR3 length: 15 amino acids.

The chain couples TRBV13 to TRBJ2-5; 7 bases fit TRBD1. The germline CDR1 and CDR2 sequences are PRHDT and FYEKMQ (reference sequence). J lost 2 bases, V lost 2 bases, and 8 bases had no gene match. The CDR3 consists of 16 residues. CDR3 bases: TGTGCCAGCAGCTTATCGTCCGGGACAGCTCAAGAGACCCAGTACTTC. Translating gives CASSLSSGTAQETQYF.

V usage is TRBV2 and J usage is TRBJ2-3, with 7 bases aligning to TRBD2. The length of the CDR3 is 17 residues. The V gene's germline CDR1 is SNHLY and CDR2 FYNNEI. V dropped 6 bases and J dropped 5; count of bases not matched to a gene: 17. This CDR3 is CASRGGDPAQHRDTQYF. The CDR3 region has the DNA TGTGCCAGCAGGGGAGGGGACCCGGCCCAACACAGAGATACGCAGTATTTT.

The V and J genes are TRBV10-2 and TRBJ1-1; TRBD1 aligns across 8 bases. With V trimmed by 3 bases and J by 5 bases, 2 bases remained unmatched. Germline V gene data show CDR1 as WSHSY and CDR2 as SAAADI. The CDR3 is 13 amino acids. CDR3 protein: CASSDRGRTEAFF. CDR3 nucleotides: TGCGCCAGCAGTGACAGGGGGCGAACTGAAGCTTTCTTT.

In its sample, this clone was seen a few times. V is TRBV30 and J is TRBJ1-6, with TRBD1 matching 7 bases. CDR1 and CDR2 from the germline V gene are GTSNPN and SVGIG (reference sequence). The CDR3 consists of 13 residues. V shed 5 bases, J shed 9 bases, and the junction held 7 bases outside the gene matches. The CDR3 DNA reads TGTGCCTGGGGTGACAGGGCTACTTCACCCCTCCACTTT. It yields the protein CAWGDRATSPLHF. The complete variable domain, with remaining parts taken from reference TRBV30 and TRBJ1-6, reads SQTIHQWPATLVQPVGSPLSLECTVEGTSNPNLYWYRQAAGRGLQLLFYSVGIGQISSEVPQNLSASRPQDRQFILSSKKLLLSDSGFYLCAWGDRATSPLHFGNGTRLTVT.

The chain has TRBV5-1 and TRBJ2-6; a possible D gene is TRBD2 (6 bases). CDR3 length: 16 amino acids. The V end lost 2 bases, the J end lost 4 bases, and 13 bases lay between the germline ends. The germline gives CDR1 SGHRS, CDR2 YFSETQ. CDR3 bases: TGCGCCAGCAGCTTCGGATGGGGGGAGGGGGCCAACGTCCTGACTTTC. This sequence encodes CASSFGWGEGANVLTF.

DNA for the CDR3: TGTGCCAGCAGCGTAGCGGCTAGAACAGATACGCAGTATTTT. Protein product: CASSVAARTDTQYF. The chain couples TRBV9 to TRBJ2-3; the D is unclear. CDR1 is SGDLS, CDR2 YYNGEE, per germline. CDR3 length: 14 amino acids. The germline V and J ends were trimmed by 0 bases and 3 bases, with 8 bases remaining between them.

V and J are TRBV4-1 and TRBJ2-1, with 13 nucleotides matching TRBD2. Germline trimming cut 3 bases from V and 7 bases from J; bases unmatched to any gene: 3. This CDR3 spans 15 amino acids. Germline assignment: CDR1 MGHRA and CDR2 YSYEKL. The CDR3 sequence is CASSQRTSGRNEQFF. The DNA for the CDR3 is TGCGCCAGCAGCCAGCGGACTAGCGGGAGAAATGAGCAGTTCTTC.

The V gene is TRBV5-1, the J gene TRBJ2-2; D might be TRBD2 (8 bases). V shed 4 bases and J shed 4 bases, with 20 bases lying between them. Germline assignment: CDR1 SGHRS and CDR2 YFSETQ. The CDR3 consists of 17 residues. In DNA form, the CDR3 reads TGCGCCAGCAGCCCTCGCGGACAGGCGGGGGGCACCGGGGAGCTGTTTTTT. Translation: CASSPRGQAGGTGELFF.

The chain couples TRBV4-3 to TRBJ2-1; no definite D call. The germline gives CDR1 LGHNA, CDR2 YSLEER. The CDR3 loop spans 14 amino acids. V lost 0 bases and J lost 3, with 6 bases in between. The CDR3 coding sequence is TGCGCCAGCAGCCAAGAAAAACTCTACAATGAGCAGTTCTTC. Protein: CASSQEKLYNEQFF.

Here the CDR3 DNA reads TGCGCCAGCAGCTGGCGGTTAGGGACTGAGGGAGGGGGCCAGTACTTC. This gives the protein CASSWRLGTEGGGQYF. The V gene is TRBV5-1, the J gene TRBJ2-5, with D possibly TRBD2 on 7 matching bases. Per germline, CDR1 SGHRS and CDR2 YFSETQ. The V and J ends lost 3 bases and 10 bases respectively, with 25 bases between them. CDR3 size: 16 residues. Complete variable domain (other parts from reference TRBV5-1 and TRBJ2-5): KAGVTQTPRYLIKTRGQQVTLSCSPISGHRSVSWYQQTPGQGLQFLFEYFSETQRNKGNFPGRFSGRQFSNSRSEMNVSTLELGDSALYLCASSWRLGTEGGGQYFGPGTRLLVL.

In its sample, this clone was seen once. V usage is TRBV5-4 and J usage is TRBJ1-1; possible D gene TRBD1, 5 bases. V shed 3 bases and J shed 1 base, with 7 bases lying between them. The CDR3 sequence is 13 residues long. From germline, CDR1 is SGHNT and CDR2 YYREEE (reference sequence). CDR3 sequence: CASSYDRNTEAFF. In nucleotides, the CDR3 is TGTGCCAGCAGCTACGACAGGAACACTGAAGCTTTCTTT.

The J gene is TRBJ1-2, the V gene TRBV4-1; D not resolved. Germline CDR1 and CDR2: MGHRA and YSYEKL. The CDR3 is 12 amino acids. V lost 1 base and J lost 8, with 8 bases in between. CDR3 in amino acids: CASSQGRVGYTF. The CDR3 DNA sequence: TGCGCCAGCAGCCAAGGGAGGGTAGGCTACACCTTC.

The rearrangement links TRBV7-2 to TRBJ2-2, with 11 positions matching TRBD2. The V segment lost 5 bases and the J segment 4 bases; nucleotides outside the gene matches: 3. Germline V gene data show CDR1 as SGHTA and CDR2 as FQGNSA. The CDR3 loop spans 15 amino acids. CDR3 DNA: TGTGCCAGCAGCCTGACTAGCGGGGTCACCGGGGAGCTGTTTTTT. Its protein product is CASSLTSGVTGELFF. Complete variable domain (other parts from reference TRBV7-2 and TRBJ2-2): GAGVSQSPSNKVTEKGKDVELRCDPISGHTALYWYRQSLGQGLEFLIYFQGNSAPDKSGLPSDRFSAERTGGSVSTLTIQRTQQEDSAVYLCASSLTSGVTGELFFGEGSRLTVL.

V gene TRBV5-1 combines with J gene TRBJ2-3; D is unresolved. Germline V gene sequence: CDR1 SGHRS, CDR2 YFSETQ. CDR3 size: 14 residues. V shed 3 bases and J shed 6 bases, with 14 bases lying between them. The CDR3 sequence: CASSSGSLPDTQYF. CDR3 nucleotide sequence: TGCGCCAGCAGCTCAGGAAGCTTACCGGATACGCAGTATTTT.

The V call is TRBV6-1, the J call TRBJ1-6; 9 bases agree with TRBD1. The CDR3 has 17 amino acids. Unmatched junction bases numbered 4, after V lost 4 bases and J lost 0 bases. CDR1 MNHNS and CDR2 SASEGT come from the germline V gene. The CDR3 nucleotides are TGTGCCAGCAGTGTAGGACAGGGGAGCTCCTATAATTCACCCCTCCACTTT. This encodes CASSVGQGSSYNSPLHF.

The chain employs TRBV7-2 and TRBJ2-5; unclear D gene. This CDR3 contains 15 residues. Trimming removed 6 bases from V and 1 base from J, with 15 bases in between. Germline loops: CDR1 SGHTA, CDR2 FQGNSA. In nucleotides, the CDR3 is TGTGCCAGCAGATTACCGCTGGGCAGCCAAGAGACCCAGTACTTC. Encoded protein: CASRLPLGSQETQYF.

This chain links TRBV2 with TRBJ2-3; 11 bases map to TRBD2. The germline CDR1 and CDR2 sequences are SNHLY and FYNNEI. Losses at the gene ends were 5 bases for V and 4 bases for J; bases not matched to a gene: 5. The CDR3 is 15 residues long. CDR3 in amino acids: CASSTSGGVPDTQYF. CDR3 nucleotides: TGTGCCAGCAGTACTAGCGGGGGTGTCCCAGATACGCAGTATTTT.

The chain uses TRBV5-6 and TRBJ1-5, with TRBD1 as a possible D gene (5 bases). In germline, CDR1 is SGHDT, CDR2 YYEEEE. V lost 2 bases, J lost 6 bases, and 18 bases lay in between. CDR3 length: 16 residues. The CDR3 DNA is TGTGCCAGCAGCTTATACTCCGGGGGTTTCGGTCAGCCCCAGCATTTT. This translates into CASSLYSGGFGQPQHF.

V and J are TRBV27 and TRBJ2-7; tentatively, D is TRBD1 (6 bases). The V gene's germline CDR1 is MNHEY and CDR2 SMNVEV (reference sequence). V lost 6 bases to trimming and J lost 5 bases, with 11 bases between them. This CDR3 spans 12 amino acids. In DNA form, the CDR3 reads TGTGCCAGCAGAACAGGGAAGGACGAGCAGTACTTC. This translates into CASRTGKDEQYF.